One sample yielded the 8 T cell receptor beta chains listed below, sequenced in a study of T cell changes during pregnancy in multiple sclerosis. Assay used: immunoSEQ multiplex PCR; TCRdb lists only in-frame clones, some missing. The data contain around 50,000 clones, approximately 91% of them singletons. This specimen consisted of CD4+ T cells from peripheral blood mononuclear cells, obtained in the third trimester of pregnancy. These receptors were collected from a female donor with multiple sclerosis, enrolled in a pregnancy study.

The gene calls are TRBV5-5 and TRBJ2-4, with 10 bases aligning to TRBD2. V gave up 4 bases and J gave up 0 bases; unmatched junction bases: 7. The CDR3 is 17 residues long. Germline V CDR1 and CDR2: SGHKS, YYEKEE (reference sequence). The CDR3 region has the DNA TGTGCCAGCAGCGCCGGGACTAGCGTTTTAGCCAAAAACATTCAGTACTTC. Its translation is CASSAGTSVLAKNIQYF.

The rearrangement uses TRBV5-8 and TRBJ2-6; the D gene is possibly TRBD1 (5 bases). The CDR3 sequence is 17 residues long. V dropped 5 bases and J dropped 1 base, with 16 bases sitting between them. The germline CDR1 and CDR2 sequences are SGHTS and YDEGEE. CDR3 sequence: CASSKPGAGSGANVLTF. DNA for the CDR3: TGTGCCAGCAGTAAACCCGGCGCAGGGTCTGGGGCCAACGTCCTGACTTTC. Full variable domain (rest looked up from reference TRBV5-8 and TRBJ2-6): EAGVTQSPTHLIKTRGQQATLRCSPISGHTSVYWYQQALGLGLQFLLWYDEGEERNRGNFPPRFSGRQFPNYSSELNVNALELEDSALYLCASSKPGAGSGANVLTFGAGSRLTVL.

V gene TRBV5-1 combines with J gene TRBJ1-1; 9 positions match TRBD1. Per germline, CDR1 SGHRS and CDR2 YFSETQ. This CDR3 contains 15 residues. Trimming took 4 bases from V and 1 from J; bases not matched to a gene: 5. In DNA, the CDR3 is TGCGCCAGCAGCGGGCTGACAGGGGGGAACACTGAAGCTTTCTTT. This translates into CASSGLTGGNTEAFF.

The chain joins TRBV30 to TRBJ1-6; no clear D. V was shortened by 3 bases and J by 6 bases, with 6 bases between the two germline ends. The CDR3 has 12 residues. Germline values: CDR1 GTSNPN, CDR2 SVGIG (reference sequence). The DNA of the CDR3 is TGTGCCTGGAGCGAGGGTAATTCACCCCTCCACTTT. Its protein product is CAWSEGNSPLHF. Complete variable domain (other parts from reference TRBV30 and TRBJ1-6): SQTIHQWPATLVQPVGSPLSLECTVEGTSNPNLYWYRQAAGRGLQLLFYSVGIGQISSEVPQNLSASRPQDRQFILSSKKLLLSDSGFYLCAWSEGNSPLHFGNGTRLTVT.

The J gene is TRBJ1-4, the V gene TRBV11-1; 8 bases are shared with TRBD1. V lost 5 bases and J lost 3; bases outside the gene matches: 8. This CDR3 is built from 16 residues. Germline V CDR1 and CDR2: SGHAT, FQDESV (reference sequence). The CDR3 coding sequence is TGTGCCAGCAGCACGGACAGGGATTCTGCTAATGAAAAACTGTTTTTT. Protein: CASSTDRDSANEKLFF.

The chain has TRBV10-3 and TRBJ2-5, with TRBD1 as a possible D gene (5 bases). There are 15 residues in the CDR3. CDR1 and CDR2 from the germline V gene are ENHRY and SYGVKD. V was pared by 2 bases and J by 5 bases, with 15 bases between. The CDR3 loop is CAISETGRHGETQYF. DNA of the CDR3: TGTGCCATCAGTGAGACAGGCCGCCACGGGGAGACCCAGTACTTC.

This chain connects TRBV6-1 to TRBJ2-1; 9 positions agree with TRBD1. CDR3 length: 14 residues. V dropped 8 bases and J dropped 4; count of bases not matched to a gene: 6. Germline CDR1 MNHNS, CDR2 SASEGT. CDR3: CASCRDRAYNEQFF. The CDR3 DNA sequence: TGTGCCAGCTGCAGGGACAGGGCGTACAATGAGCAGTTCTTC.

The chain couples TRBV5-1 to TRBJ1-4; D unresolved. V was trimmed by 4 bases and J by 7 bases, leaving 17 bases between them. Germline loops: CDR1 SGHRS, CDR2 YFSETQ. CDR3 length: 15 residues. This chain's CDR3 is CASSPLNGVGEKLFF. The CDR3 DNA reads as TGCGCCAGCAGCCCCTTAAACGGGGTGGGTGAAAAACTGTTTTTT.